Listed below are T cell receptor beta chains from one sample, sequenced in a study of molecular identifiers for immune sequencing clone quantification. Via MiXCR, TCRdb re-called the PCR reads, giving one row per CDR3 protein. The sample lists 250,000 to 400,000 distinct CDR3 sequences, roughly 23% occurring once. Sequenced material: naive CD8+ T cells from blood, with Jurkat cell RNA spiked in. The receptors here all came from a human donor in good health. Some libraries in this study had Jurkat cell RNA spiked in. The CDR3 runs from the conserved cysteine through the conserved F or W. The D gene is left open where the match is weak. Expanded clones get a size class; other rows say once, few or many, or leave the size out.

NA | NA | TRBJ2-3 | TRBV11-2 | TGTGCCAGCAGCTTAGGTCGGACATTTGGCACAGATACGCAGTATTTT | CASSLGRTFGTDTQYF
TRBD1 | few | TRBJ1-1 | TRBV18 | TGTGCCAGCTCCCCAGGGGGGAACACTGAAGCTTTCTTT | CASSPGGNTEAFF
NA | NA | TRBJ1-5 | TRBV9 | TGTGCCAGCAGCGCAAATAGCAATCAGCCCCAGCATTTT | CASSANSNQPQHF
NA | many | TRBJ1-1 | TRBV2 | TGTGCCAGCAGGTATTTCGGCGAAGAAGCTTTCTTT | CASRYFGEEAFF
NA | NA | TRBJ2-7 | TRBV19 | TGTGCCAGTAGTATTATCTCAGGGGCCCACGAGCAGTACTTC | CASSIISGAHEQYF
NA | many | TRBJ1-1 | TRBV7-8 | TGTGCCAGCAGCTTAGCTCTCGTCGCGGGCACTGAAGCTTTCTTT | CASSLALVAGTEAFF
NA | NA | TRBJ1-5 | TRBV19 | TGTGCCAGTGGTATGGATATATCAAATCAGCCCCAGCATTTT | CASGMDISNQPQHF
NA | many | TRBJ2-2 | TRBV30 | TGTGCCTGGAGCGACAGGGAGGTAAACACCGGGGAGCTGTTTTTT | CAWSDREVNTGELFF
TRBD2 | many | TRBJ2-3 | TRBV5-6 | TGTGCCAGCAGCTTGACTAGCGGGTACACAGATACGCAGTATTTT | CASSLTSGYTDTQYF
NA | NA | TRBJ1-5 | TRBV30 | TGTGCCTGGAGTCCAGACAGCTATAGCAATCAGCCCCAGCATTTT | CAWSPDSYSNQPQHF
NA | many | TRBJ2-2 | TRBV29-1 | TGCAGCGTTGCCGGGACCGGGGAGCTGTTTTTT | CSVAGTGELFF
NA | NA | TRBJ2-5 | TRBV6-2/TRBV6-3 | TGTGCCAGCAGTTCGACTACAGAGAATCCAAGGGGGTACCAAGAGACCCAGTACTTC | CASSSTTENPRGYQETQYF
NA | many | TRBJ2-5 | TRBV5-6 | TGTGCCAGCAGCATGGGACCCCCGGTCGGGGAGACCCAGTACTTC | CASSMGPPVGETQYF
NA | many | TRBJ2-7 | TRBV6-1 | TGTGCCAGCAGTGTGGACCGATATACCTACGAGCAGTACTTC | CASSVDRYTYEQYF
NA | many | TRBJ1-5 | TRBV4-1 | TGCGCCAGCAGCCAAGATTTCTGGCAGCCCCAGCATTTT | CASSQDFWQPQHF
TRBD2 | many | TRBJ2-5 | TRBV12-3/TRBV12-4 | TGTGCCAGCAGTTCCGCCGCGGGGGGAGGAGAGACCCAGTACTTC | CASSSAAGGGETQYF
TRBD1 | many | TRBJ1-1 | TRBV7-9 | TGTGCCAGCAGCTTAGCCCTAGGACAGGGAGGTCGTTACACTGAAGCTTTCTTT | CASSLALGQGGRYTEAFF
TRBD1 | NA | TRBJ2-3 | TRBV2 | TGTGCCCGCAGTGACTGGACAGGGTCCACAGATACGCAGTATTTT | CARSDWTGSTDTQYF
NA | NA | TRBJ2-7 | TRBV27 | TGTGCCAGCAGTTCCCGACCCTCCTACGAGCAGTACTTC | CASSSRPSYEQYF
NA | many | TRBJ1-5 | TRBV5-7 | TGTGCCAGCAGCTTGTCACAACTCGTCGGGGATCAGCCCCAGCATTTT | CASSLSQLVGDQPQHF
TRBD1 | once | TRBJ1-5 | TRBV5-4 | TGTGCCAGCAGCTGGGGGGCTCAGGGGGGAGATCAGCCTCAGCATTTT | CASSWGAQGGDQPQHF
TRBD2 | few | TRBJ2-5 | TRBV10-2 | TGCGCCAGCCGACAGGCCGGTGTAGCGGGGGGGCAAGAGACCCAGTACTTC | CASRQAGVAGGQETQYF
NA | many | TRBJ2-3 | TRBV4-3 | TGCGCCAGCAGCCAAGTCCCGACCACTGGAGATACGCAGTATTTT | CASSQVPTTGDTQYF
TRBD1 | many | TRBJ1-2 | TRBV14 | TGTGCCAGCAGCCTGGGACAGGGGAACTATGGCTACACCTTC | CASSLGQGNYGYTF
NA | many | TRBJ1-1 | TRBV30 | TGTGCCTGGGGCTTGGGATACACTGAAGCTTTCTTT | CAWGLGYTEAFF
NA | many | TRBJ2-7 | TRBV29-1 | TGCAGCGTTGTAGTTTACCAGGCCTCCTACGAGCAGTACTTC | CSVVVYQASYEQYF
NA | few | TRBJ2-3 | TRBV12-3/TRBV12-4 | TGTGCCAGCAGTGCTCATGGACGGGAAGGCAATACGCAGTATTTT | CASSAHGREGNTQYF
NA | many | TRBJ2-7 | TRBV4-1 | TGCGCCAGCAGCCAAGCCGCGACTAGGTCCCACGAGCAGTACTTC | CASSQAATRSHEQYF
TRBD1 | many | TRBJ2-7 | TRBV4-3 | TGCGCCAGCAGCCAAGATAGTTCGGGACAGTACTACGAGCAGTACTTC | CASSQDSSGQYYEQYF
NA | NA | TRBJ2-1 | TRBV3-1 | TGTGCCAGCAGCCAAGAAGGAAAGCAGTTCTTC | CASSQEGKQFF
NA | few | TRBJ2-6 | TRBV11-1 | TGTGCCAGCAGCTATTATCGCTCTGGGGCCAACGTCCTGACTTTC | CASSYYRSGANVLTF
NA | NA | TRBJ1-1 | TRBV11-2 | TGTGCCAGCAGCATGCTCCGGTTTACTGAAGCTTTCTTT | CASSMLRFTEAFF
NA | NA | TRBJ2-1 | TRBV7-9 | TGTGCCAGCAGCTTAGTGCGAGCCTCTTACGATGAGCAGTTCTTC | CASSLVRASYDEQFF
NA | many | TRBJ2-7 | TRBV28 | TGTGCCAGCAGTTTTGCCACCTCCTACGAGCAGTACTTC | CASSFATSYEQYF
NA | many | TRBJ1-1 | TRBV5-1 | TGCGCCAGCAGCTTCCACTCCGAGAAACAAAGCACAGAAGCTTTCTTT | CASSFHSEKQSTEAFF
TRBD1 | NA | TRBJ2-7 | TRBV20-1 | TGCAGTGTTAAACCCCTCTCACAGGGGTCAGGCGAGCAGTACTTC | CSVKPLSQGSGEQYF
TRBD2 | many | TRBJ2-1 | TRBV5-6 | TGTGCCAGCAGCCTAGATCCGGGACTAGAGGCCCGTTTC | CASSLDPGLEARF
NA | many | TRBJ1-5 | TRBV3-2 | TGTGCCAGCAGCCATACGCTGGAGCCCCAGCATTTT | CASSHTLEPQHF
NA | many | TRBJ2-1 | TRBV7-6 | TGTGCCAGCAGCCCCCGGGGGTCGGGGGAAGACAATGAGCAGTTCTTC | CASSPRGSGEDNEQFF
TRBD1 | NA | TRBJ2-7 | TRBV30 | TGTGCCTGGAGTGTAGGGCAGGGGGTGAAACCCTACGAGCAGTACTTC | CAWSVGQGVKPYEQYF
TRBD1 | NA | TRBJ1-2 | TRBV12-3/TRBV12-4 | TGTGCCAGCAGTCCCTTCAGGACAGGGGGCGCCGGTAACTATGGCTACACCTTC | CASSPFRTGGAGNYGYTF
NA | many | TRBJ2-3 | TRBV20-1 | TGCAGTGCTAGAGATCCTTCTAGCGCTAGCACAGATACGCAGTATTTT | CSARDPSSASTDTQYF
TRBD2 | many | TRBJ2-2 | TRBV12-3/TRBV12-4 | TGTGCCAGCAGTCCCCCGGGAGGGCTAAGCCACACCGGGGAGCTGTTTTTT | CASSPPGGLSHTGELFF
TRBD1 | many | TRBJ2-3 | TRBV7-2 | TGTGCCAGCAGCTTATTTCCAGGACAGGGGGCGTTGGATACGCAGTATTTT | CASSLFPGQGALDTQYF
NA | NA | TRBJ2-7 | TRBV6-5 | TGTGCCAGCAGTTATGGATCAGACTGGGGTTTCTACGAGCAGTACTTC | CASSYGSDWGFYEQYF
TRBD1 | many | TRBJ2-2 | TRBV20-1 | TGCAGTGCTACGGACAGGGGCACCGGGGAGCTGTTTTTT | CSATDRGTGELFF